This paragraph reports one TCR beta chain. Its antigen is not identified. This sample is drawn from a study of post-analysis software for immune sequencing data. The overall study: Recorded disease courses covered relapsing-remitting, secondary progressive and progressive-relapsing multiple sclerosis. Some patients had no subtype annotation.

Incorporated into the TCR beta cDNA libraries were unique molecular identifiers, which served to reduce PCR and sequencing biases. Out of about 0.9 to 11 million T cells, 480,000 or so cDNA molecules were generated. TCRdb passed the PCR reads through MiXCR, listing each CDR3 protein once. This sample yields about half a million distinct CDR3 sequences, of which nearly 45% are seen a single time; about an eighth belongs to the top ten. Germline CDR1 is SGHAT and CDR2 is FQNNGV. V gave up 3 bases and J gave up 9 bases; unmatched junction bases: 9. The CDR3 is 14 amino acids. General study results and limits: Clustering by F measure revealed strong co-clustering among samples prepared together in one batch. The study found significantly lower normalized Chao1 diversity in multiple sclerosis patients than in controls. Patients had higher frequencies than controls of about 5 TRBV segments, including TRBV5-6, TRBV5-1 and TRBV20-1.

The source of this sequence is a girl aged 10-17 years with multiple sclerosis. Material: blood. V gene TRBV11-2 combines with J gene TRBJ1-2; 8 bases align to TRBD1. CDR3 amino acids: CASSLVQGAGSYTF. CDR3 sequence (DNA): TGTGCCAGCAGCTTGGTTCAGGGGGCTGGTAGCTACACCTTC.